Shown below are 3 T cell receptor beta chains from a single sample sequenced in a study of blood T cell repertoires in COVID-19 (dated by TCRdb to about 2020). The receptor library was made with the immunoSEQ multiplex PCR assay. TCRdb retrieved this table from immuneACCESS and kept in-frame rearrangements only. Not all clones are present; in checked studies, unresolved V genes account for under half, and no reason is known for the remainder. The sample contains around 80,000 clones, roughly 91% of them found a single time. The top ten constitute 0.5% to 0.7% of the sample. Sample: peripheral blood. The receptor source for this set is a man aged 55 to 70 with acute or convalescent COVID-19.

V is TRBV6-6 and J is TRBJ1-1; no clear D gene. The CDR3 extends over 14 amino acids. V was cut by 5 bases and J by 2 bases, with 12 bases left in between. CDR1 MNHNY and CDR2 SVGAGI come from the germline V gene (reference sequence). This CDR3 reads CASSRPSGNTEAFF. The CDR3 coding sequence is TGTGCCAGCAGTCGCCCATCAGGAAACACTGAAGCTTTCTTT.

This chain's CDR3 is CASSLVSGSQYGIQETQYF. The DNA of the CDR3 is TGTGCCAGCAGCTTAGTCAGCGGGTCCCAATATGGTATTCAAGAGACCCAGTACTTC. The V gene is TRBV7-8, the J gene TRBJ2-5, with D perhaps matching TRBD2 (6 bases). The CDR3 totals 19 residues. Trimming removed 1 base at V and 2 bases at J, with 23 bases between. Germline lookup yields CDR1 SGHVS and CDR2 FQNEAQ.

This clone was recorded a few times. The CDR3 is CASSFRSLLNTEAFF. The CDR3 DNA follows: TGTGCCAGCAGCTTCCGGTCACTCCTGAACACTGAAGCTTTCTTT. V is TRBV7-8 and J is TRBJ1-1; the D is unclear. V was shortened by 3 bases and J by 0 bases, with 11 bases between the two germline ends. This CDR3 is built from 15 residues. Germline CDR1 and CDR2: SGHVS and FQNEAQ.